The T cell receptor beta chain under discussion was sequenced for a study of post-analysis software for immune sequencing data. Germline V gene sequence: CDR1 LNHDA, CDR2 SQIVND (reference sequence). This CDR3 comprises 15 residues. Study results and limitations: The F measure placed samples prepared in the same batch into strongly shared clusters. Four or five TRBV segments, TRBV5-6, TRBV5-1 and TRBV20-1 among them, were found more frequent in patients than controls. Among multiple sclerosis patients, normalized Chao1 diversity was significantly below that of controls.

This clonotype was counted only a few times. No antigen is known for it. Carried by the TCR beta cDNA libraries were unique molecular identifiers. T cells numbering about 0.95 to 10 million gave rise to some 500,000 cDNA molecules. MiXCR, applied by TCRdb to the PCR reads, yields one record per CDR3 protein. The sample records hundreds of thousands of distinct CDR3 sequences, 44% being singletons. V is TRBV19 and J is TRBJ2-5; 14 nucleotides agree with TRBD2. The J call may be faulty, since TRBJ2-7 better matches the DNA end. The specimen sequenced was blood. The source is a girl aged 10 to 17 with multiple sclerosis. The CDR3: CASSLGTSGRDEQYF. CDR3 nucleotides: TGTGCCAGTAGTCTCGGGACTAGCGGGAGAGACGAGCAGTACTTC.